What follows are 5 T cell receptor beta chains derived from one specimen sequenced in a study of blood T cell repertoires in COVID-19. Assay used: immunoSEQ multiplex PCR; TCRdb lists only in-frame clones, some missing. The repertoire has some 140,000 clones, roughly 80% of them found once; the top ten carry about 2.2%. Sequenced: PBMCs or T cells enriched from blood (not recorded which). These receptor sequences come from a man aged 35 to 55 with acute COVID-19.

The rearrangement joins TRBV7-9 to TRBJ1-5, with D perhaps matching TRBD1 (6 bases). The V gene's germline CDR1 is SEHNR and CDR2 FQNEAQ (reference sequence). Trimming took 5 bases from V and 5 from J, leaving 13 bases between them. This CDR3 has 14 amino acids. CDR3 bases: TGTGCCAGCAGCCCTATGGCAGGGGATCAGCCCCAGCATTTT. Translating gives CASSPMAGDQPQHF.

DNA of the CDR3: TGTGCCAGCAGCTCGGAGGGCAGGGAGGGCTACAATGAGCAGTTCTTC. Protein sequence: CASSSEGREGYNEQFF. This chain links TRBV7-9 with TRBJ2-1; 7 nucleotides match TRBD2. The CDR3 totals 16 residues. The germline CDR1 and CDR2 sequences are SEHNR and FQNEAQ (reference sequence). After removal of 4 bases from V and 3 bases from J, the junction contained 9 bases not matched to a gene.

V is TRBV30 and J is TRBJ2-2, with D unclear. The CDR3 contains 12 residues. Trimming took off 1 base at V and 2 bases at J, with 2 bases between the two ends. The germline gives CDR1 GTSNPN, CDR2 SVGIG (reference sequence). The CDR3 reads CAWSANTGELFF. CDR3 DNA: TGTGCCTGGAGTGCAAACACCGGGGAGCTGTTTTTT.

The chain couples TRBV30 to TRBJ1-5; D perhaps matches TRBD1 (6 bases). There are 14 residues in the CDR3. The V gene's germline CDR1 is GTSNPN and CDR2 SVGIG (reference sequence). V lost 2 bases and J lost 7, with 15 bases in between. The CDR3 sequence: CAWSTTGRGQPQHF. CDR3 nucleotides: TGTGCCTGGAGTACGACAGGCCGGGGACAGCCCCAGCATTTT.

This sequence joins TRBV7-9 and TRBJ1-2, with D uncertain. In germline, CDR1 is SEHNR, CDR2 FQNEAQ (reference sequence). The V end was cut by 5 bases, the J end by 0 bases, with 16 bases between. The CDR3 has 16 amino acids. The CDR3 coding sequence is TGTGCCAGCAGCCCTTGGATTGAGGTAGCTAACTATGGCTACACCTTC. This codes for CASSPWIEVANYGYTF.